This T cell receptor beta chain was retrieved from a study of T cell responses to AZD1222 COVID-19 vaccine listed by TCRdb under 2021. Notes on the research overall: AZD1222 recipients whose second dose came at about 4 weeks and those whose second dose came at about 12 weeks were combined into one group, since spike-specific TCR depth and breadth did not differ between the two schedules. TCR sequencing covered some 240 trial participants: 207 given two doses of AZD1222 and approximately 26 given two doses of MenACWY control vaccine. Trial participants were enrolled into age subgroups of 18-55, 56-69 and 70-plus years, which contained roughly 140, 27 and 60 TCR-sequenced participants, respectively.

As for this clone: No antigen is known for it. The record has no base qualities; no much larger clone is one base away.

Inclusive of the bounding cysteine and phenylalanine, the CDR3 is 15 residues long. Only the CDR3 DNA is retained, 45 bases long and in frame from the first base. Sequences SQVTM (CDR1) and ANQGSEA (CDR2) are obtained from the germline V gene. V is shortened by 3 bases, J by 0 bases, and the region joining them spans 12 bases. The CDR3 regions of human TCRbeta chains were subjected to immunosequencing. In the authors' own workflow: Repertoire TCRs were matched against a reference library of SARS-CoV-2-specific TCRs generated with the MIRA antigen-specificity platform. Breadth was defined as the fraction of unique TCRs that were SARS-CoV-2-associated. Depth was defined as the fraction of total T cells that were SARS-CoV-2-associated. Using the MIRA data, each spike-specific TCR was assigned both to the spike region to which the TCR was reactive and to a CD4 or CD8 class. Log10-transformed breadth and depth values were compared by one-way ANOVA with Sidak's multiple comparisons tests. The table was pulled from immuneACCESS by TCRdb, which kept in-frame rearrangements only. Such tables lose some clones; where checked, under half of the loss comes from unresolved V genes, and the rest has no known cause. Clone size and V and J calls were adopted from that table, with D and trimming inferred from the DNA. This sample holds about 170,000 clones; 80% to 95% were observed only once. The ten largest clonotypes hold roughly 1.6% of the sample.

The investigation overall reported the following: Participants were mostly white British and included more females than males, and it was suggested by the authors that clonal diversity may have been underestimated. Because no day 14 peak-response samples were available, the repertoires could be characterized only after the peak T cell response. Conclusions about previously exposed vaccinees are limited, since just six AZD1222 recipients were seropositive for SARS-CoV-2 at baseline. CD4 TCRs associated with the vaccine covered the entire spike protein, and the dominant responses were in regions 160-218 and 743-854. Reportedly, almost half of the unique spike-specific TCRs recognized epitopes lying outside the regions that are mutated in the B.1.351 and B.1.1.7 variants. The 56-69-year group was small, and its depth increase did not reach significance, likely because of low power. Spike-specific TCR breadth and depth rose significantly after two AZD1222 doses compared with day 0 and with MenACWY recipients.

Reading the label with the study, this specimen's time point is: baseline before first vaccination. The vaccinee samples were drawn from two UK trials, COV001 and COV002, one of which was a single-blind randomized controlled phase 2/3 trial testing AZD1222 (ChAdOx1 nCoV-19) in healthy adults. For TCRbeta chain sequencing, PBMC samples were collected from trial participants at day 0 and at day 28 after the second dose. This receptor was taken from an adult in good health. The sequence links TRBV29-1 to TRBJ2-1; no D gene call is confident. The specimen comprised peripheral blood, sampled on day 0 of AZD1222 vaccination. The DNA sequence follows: TGCAGCGTTGACCGGGCATCGAGCTCCTACAATGAGCAGTTCTTC. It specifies CSVDRASSSYNEQFF.